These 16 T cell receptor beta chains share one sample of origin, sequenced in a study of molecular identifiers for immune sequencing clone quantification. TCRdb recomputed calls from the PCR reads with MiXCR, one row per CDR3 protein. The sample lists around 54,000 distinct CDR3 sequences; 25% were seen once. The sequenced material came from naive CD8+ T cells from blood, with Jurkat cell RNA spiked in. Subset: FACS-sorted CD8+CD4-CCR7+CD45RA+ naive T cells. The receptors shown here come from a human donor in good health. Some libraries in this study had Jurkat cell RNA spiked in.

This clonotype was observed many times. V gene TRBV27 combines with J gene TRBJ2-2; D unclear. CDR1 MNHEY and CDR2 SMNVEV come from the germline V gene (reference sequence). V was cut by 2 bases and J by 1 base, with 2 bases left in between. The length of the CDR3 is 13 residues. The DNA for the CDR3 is TGTGCCAGCAGTTTAAGGAACACCGGGGAGCTGTTTTTT. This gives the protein CASSLRNTGELFF.

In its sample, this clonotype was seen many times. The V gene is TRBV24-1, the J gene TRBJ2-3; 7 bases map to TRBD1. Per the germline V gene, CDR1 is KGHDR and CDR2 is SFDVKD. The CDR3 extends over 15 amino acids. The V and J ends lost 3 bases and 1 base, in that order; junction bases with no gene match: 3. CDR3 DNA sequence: TGTGCCACCAGTGATCATGGACAGGGCACAGATACGCAGTATTTT. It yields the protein CATSDHGQGTDTQYF.

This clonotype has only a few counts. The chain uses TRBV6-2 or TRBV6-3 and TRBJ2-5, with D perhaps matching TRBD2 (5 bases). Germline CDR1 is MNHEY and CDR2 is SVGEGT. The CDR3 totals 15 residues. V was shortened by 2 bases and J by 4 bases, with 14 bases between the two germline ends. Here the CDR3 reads CASSYGRGDRETQYF. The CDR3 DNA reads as TGTGCCAGCAGTTACGGTCGGGGTGATCGAGAGACCCAGTACTTC.

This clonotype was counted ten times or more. CDR3: CASSLGYDEKLFF. CDR3 nucleotide sequence: TGTGCCAGCAGTTTGGGGTACGATGAAAAACTGTTTTTT. The J gene is TRBJ1-4, the V gene TRBV6-5; D unclear. The CDR3 consists of 13 residues. The ends were cut back, 4 bases at V and 6 bases at J, with 9 bases in the middle. Germline assignment: CDR1 MNHEY and CDR2 SVGAGI.

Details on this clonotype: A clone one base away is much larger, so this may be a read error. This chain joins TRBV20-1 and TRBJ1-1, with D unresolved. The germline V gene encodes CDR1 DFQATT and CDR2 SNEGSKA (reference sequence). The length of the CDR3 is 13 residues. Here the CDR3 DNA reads TGCAGAGCACCCCGCTCAGTGAACACTGAAGCTTTCTTT. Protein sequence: CRAPRSVNTEAFF.

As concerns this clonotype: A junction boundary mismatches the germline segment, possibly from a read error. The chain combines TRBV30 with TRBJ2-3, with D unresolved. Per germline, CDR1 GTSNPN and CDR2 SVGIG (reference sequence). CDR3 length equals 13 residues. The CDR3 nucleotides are TGTGCCTGGGGTGTCGGGCTGCCAGATACGCAGTATTTT. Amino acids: CAWGVGLPDTQYF.

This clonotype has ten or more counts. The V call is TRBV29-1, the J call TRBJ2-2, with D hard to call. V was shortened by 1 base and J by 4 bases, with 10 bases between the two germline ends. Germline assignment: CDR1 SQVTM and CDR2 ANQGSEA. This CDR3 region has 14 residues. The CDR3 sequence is CSVEGVTGTGELFF. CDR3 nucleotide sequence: TGCAGCGTTGAAGGGGTAACGGGCACCGGGGAGCTGTTTTTT.

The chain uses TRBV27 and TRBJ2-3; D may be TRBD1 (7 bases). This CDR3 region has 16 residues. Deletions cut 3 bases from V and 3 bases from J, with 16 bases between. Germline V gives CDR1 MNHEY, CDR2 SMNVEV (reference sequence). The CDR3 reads CASSFLIPGGTDTQYF. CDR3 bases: TGTGCCAGCAGTTTTCTAATTCCAGGGGGGACAGATACGCAGTATTTT.

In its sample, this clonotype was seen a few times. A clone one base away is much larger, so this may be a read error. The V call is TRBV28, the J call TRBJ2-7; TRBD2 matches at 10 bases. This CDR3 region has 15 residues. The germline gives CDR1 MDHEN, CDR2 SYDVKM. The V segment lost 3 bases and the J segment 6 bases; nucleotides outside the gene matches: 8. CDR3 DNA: TGTGCCAGCAGTTTCCGTGGGACTAGCGTCATCGAGCAGTACTTC. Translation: CASSFRGTSVIEQYF.

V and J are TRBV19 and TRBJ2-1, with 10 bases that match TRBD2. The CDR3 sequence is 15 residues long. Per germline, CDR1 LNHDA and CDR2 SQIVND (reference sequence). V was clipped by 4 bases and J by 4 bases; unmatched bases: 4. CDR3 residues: CASSTGTSEYNEQFF. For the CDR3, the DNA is TGTGCCAGTAGTACCGGGACTAGCGAATACAATGAGCAGTTCTTC.

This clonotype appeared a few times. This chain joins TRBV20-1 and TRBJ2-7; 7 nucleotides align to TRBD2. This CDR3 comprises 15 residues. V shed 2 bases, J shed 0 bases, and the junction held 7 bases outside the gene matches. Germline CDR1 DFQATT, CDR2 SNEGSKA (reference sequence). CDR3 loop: CSARSLAESSYEQYF. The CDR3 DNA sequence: TGCAGTGCTAGAAGTCTAGCGGAAAGCTCCTACGAGCAGTACTTC.

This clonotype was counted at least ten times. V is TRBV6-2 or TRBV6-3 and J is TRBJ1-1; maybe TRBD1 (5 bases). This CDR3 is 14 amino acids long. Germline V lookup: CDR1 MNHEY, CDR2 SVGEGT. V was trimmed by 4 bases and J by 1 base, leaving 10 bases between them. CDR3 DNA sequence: TGTGCCAGCAGTTTTGGACACACGAACACTGAAGCTTTCTTT. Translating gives CASSFGHTNTEAFF.

CDR3 in DNA: TGTGCCAGCAGTTACTCCCCAGAGCGACAGCTATACATTCAGTACTTC. This gives the protein CASSYSPERQLYIQYF. The chain joins TRBV6-2 or TRBV6-3 to TRBJ2-4, with D tentatively TRBD1 (5 bases). The CDR3 is made up of 16 amino acids. Trimming stripped 0 bases from V and 8 bases from J, with 17 bases between. Germline V lookup: CDR1 MNHEY, CDR2 SVGEGT.

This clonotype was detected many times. CDR3 in amino acids: CASRTAGANVLTF. DNA for the CDR3: TGTGCCAGCAGGACAGCTGGGGCCAACGTCCTGACTTTC. The V call is TRBV11-1, the J call TRBJ2-6; TRBD1 might be the D (5 bases). Germline CDR1 reads SGHAT; CDR2 reads FQDESV (reference sequence). V shed 6 bases and J shed 2 bases, with 5 bases lying between them. The CDR3 length is 13 residues.

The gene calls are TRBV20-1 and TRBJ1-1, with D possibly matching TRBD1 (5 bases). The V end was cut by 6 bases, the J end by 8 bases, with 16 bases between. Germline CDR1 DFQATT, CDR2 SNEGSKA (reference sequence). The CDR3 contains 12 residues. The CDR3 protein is CSAPVGGKEAFF. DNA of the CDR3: TGCAGTGCCCCGGTGGGGGGGAAGGAAGCTTTCTTT.

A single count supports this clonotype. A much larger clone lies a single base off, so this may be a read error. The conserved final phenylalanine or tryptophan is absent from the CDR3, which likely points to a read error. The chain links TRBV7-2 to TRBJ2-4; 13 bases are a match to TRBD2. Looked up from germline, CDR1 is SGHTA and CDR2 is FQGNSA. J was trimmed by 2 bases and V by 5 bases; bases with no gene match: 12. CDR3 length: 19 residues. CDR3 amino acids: CASSALAGGQLGTKNIQYY. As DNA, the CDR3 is TGTGCCAGCAGCGCACTAGCGGGGGGGCAGTTAGGAACCAAAAACATTCAGTACTAC.